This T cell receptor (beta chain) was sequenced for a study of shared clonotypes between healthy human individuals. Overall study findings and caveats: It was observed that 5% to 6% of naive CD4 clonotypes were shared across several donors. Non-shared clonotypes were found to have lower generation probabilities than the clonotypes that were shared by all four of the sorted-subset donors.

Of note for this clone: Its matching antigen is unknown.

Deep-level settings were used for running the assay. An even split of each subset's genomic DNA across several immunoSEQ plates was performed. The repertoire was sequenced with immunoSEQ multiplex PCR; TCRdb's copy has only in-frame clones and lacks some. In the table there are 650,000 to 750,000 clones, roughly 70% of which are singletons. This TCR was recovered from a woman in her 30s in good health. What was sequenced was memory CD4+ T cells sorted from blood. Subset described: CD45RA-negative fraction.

The CDR3 here is CASSLAGQGVDTQYF. CDR3 DNA: TGTGCCAGCAGCTTGGCAGGACAGGGTGTAGATACGCAGTATTTT. J is TRBJ2-3 and V is TRBV5-5, with TRBD1 identical over 8 bases. CDR3 length equals 15 residues. In germline, CDR1 is SGHKS, CDR2 YYEKEE (reference sequence). V gave up 0 bases and J gave up 5 bases; unmatched junction bases: 5.